The 24 T cell receptor beta chains listed next were all sequenced from one sample in a study of cytomegalovirus exposure and HLA in healthy donors (dated by TCRdb to the late 2010s). The method behind the library was the immunoSEQ multiplex PCR assay. For the multiplex PCR, a mixture combining 60 forward primers for TCR Vbeta segments and 13 reverse primers for TCR Jbeta segments was used. TCRdb holds this immuneACCESS table with in-frame rearrangements only. Some clones are missing; in checked studies, unresolved V genes explain under half, and the rest has no known cause. The sample table includes approximately 72,000 clones. The ten largest clonotypes hold more than 2.5% of the sample. The source material was PBMCs. Receptors were obtained from a man aged 35 to 55 in good health and CMV-seronegative.

The chain employs TRBV27 and TRBJ2-7, with D possibly being TRBD2 (6 bases). V was cut by 3 bases and J by 7 bases, with 10 bases left in between. The CDR3 runs to 12 residues. Per the germline V gene, CDR1 is MNHEY and CDR2 is SMNVEV (reference sequence). This CDR3 reads CASSLRGREQYF. As DNA, the CDR3 is TGTGCCAGCAGTTTGCGGGGACGGGAGCAGTACTTC.

The chain couples TRBV27 to TRBJ2-3; 11 bases are a match to TRBD2. Per germline, CDR1 MNHEY and CDR2 SMNVEV (reference sequence). The CDR3 runs 17 residues. The trim removed 0 bases at V and 5 bases at J, leaving 7 bases unmatched. CDR3 residues: CASSLSPSGGRRDTQYF. The CDR3 DNA is TGTGCCAGCAGTTTATCGCCTAGCGGGGGGCGGAGAGATACGCAGTATTTT.

The chain has TRBV6-5 and TRBJ2-7; 7 nucleotides agree with TRBD2. Germline CDR1 reads MNHEY; CDR2 reads SVGAGI. V dropped 6 bases and J dropped 2; count of bases not matched to a gene: 10. This CDR3 comprises 15 residues. The CDR3 reads CASSSPQRGAYEQYF. CDR3 coding DNA: TGTGCCAGCAGCTCCCCCCAGCGGGGCGCCTACGAGCAGTACTTC.

V gene TRBV18 combines with J gene TRBJ1-5; 8 bases are a match to TRBD1. With V trimmed by 2 bases and J by 4 bases, 7 bases remained unmatched. This CDR3 has 16 amino acids. Looked up from germline, CDR1 is KGHSH and CDR2 is LQKENI. CDR3 amino acids: CASSPVQGGGNQPQHF. CDR3 DNA: TGTGCCAGCTCACCAGTACAGGGGGGGGGAAATCAGCCCCAGCATTTT.

The chain has TRBV2 and TRBJ2-1; TRBD1 matches at 9 bases. CDR3 length equals 12 residues. Germline trimming cut 8 bases from V and 15 bases from J; bases unmatched to any gene: 11. From germline, CDR1 is SNHLY and CDR2 FYNNEI. As DNA, the CDR3 is TGTGCCAGCGAGAAGGGGGACAGGGCGGTGTTCTTC. Translating gives CASEKGDRAVFF.

The chain links TRBV5-1 to TRBJ1-5; 9 bases are shared with TRBD1. CDR3 length: 14 amino acids. Trimming took 3 bases from V and 6 from J; bases not matched to a gene: 4. CDR1 SGHRS and CDR2 YFSETQ come from the germline V gene. As DNA, the CDR3 is TGCGCCAGCAGCTCTCGGGACAGGGTTCAGCCCCAGCATTTT. The encoded protein is CASSSRDRVQPQHF.

The gene calls are TRBV7-3 and TRBJ2-1, with 7 bases fitting TRBD2. The trim removed 5 bases at V and 8 bases at J, leaving 12 bases unmatched. Per germline, CDR1 SGHTA and CDR2 FQGTGA. The CDR3 runs to 15 residues. The CDR3 protein is CASSAVRSGVHEQFF. The CDR3 DNA follows: TGTGCCAGCAGCGCCGTCCGCAGCGGGGTGCATGAGCAGTTCTTC.

The chain is built from TRBV11-3 and TRBJ2-7; 7 bases match TRBD2. V shed 0 bases and J 5 bases; nucleotides not matched to a gene: 4. CDR3 length: 14 amino acids. The germline V gene has CDR1 SGHNT and CDR2 YENEEA. CDR3 DNA: TGTGCCAGCAGCTTAGAAGAGGGAGGGCACGAGCAGTACTTC. Translation gives CASSLEEGGHEQYF.

This sequence joins TRBV18 and TRBJ1-5; 8 bases fit TRBD1. After removal of 2 bases from V and 6 bases from J, the junction contained 6 bases not matched to a gene. This CDR3 is built from 15 residues. From germline, CDR1 is KGHSH and CDR2 LQKENI. CDR3 coding DNA: TGTGCCAGCTCACCAAGTACTACAGGGGGTCAGCCCCAGCATTTT. This translates into CASSPSTTGGQPQHF. The entire variable domain, with the rest obtained from reference TRBV18 and TRBJ1-5, is as follows: NAGVMQNPRHLVRRRGQEARLRCSPMKGHSHVYWYRQLPEEGLKFMVYLQKENIIDESGMPKERFSAEFPKEGPSILRIQQVVRGDSAAYFCASSPSTTGGQPQHFGDGTRLSIL.

The CDR3 nucleotides read TGTGCCAGCAGCGTAGATCCGTGGCAGAACACTGAAGCTTTCTTT. Its protein product is CASSVDPWQNTEAFF. The chain is built from TRBV9 and TRBJ1-1; D gene uncertain. Germline CDR1 reads SGDLS; CDR2 reads YYNGEE. The CDR3 is 15 amino acids. Trimming left V 0 bases short and J 1 base short, with 10 bases between.

The rearrangement joins TRBV19 to TRBJ1-1; D not resolved. The germline gives CDR1 LNHDA, CDR2 SQIVND (reference sequence). V gave up 5 bases and J gave up 1 base, with 8 bases separating them. This CDR3 contains 13 residues. The CDR3 nucleotides read TGTGCCAGTAGTCATCCAGGGAACACTGAAGCTTTCTTT. Translated, it gives CASSHPGNTEAFF.

V gene TRBV7-2 combines with J gene TRBJ2-1; 7 bases fit TRBD2. This CDR3 is 17 amino acids long. CDR1 is SGHTA, CDR2 FQGNSA, per germline. J gave up 2 bases and V 6 bases, and 13 bases lay outside the gene matches. This CDR3 is CASSLGGGAGTYNEQFF. CDR3 sequence (DNA): TGTGCCAGCAGTTTGGGGGGTGGAGCGGGGACCTACAATGAGCAGTTCTTC. The full variable domain, in which reference TRBV7-2 and TRBJ2-1 provide the parts outside the CDR3, is GAGVSQSPSNKVTEKGKDVELRCDPISGHTALYWYRQSLGQGLEFLIYFQGNSAPDKSGLPSDRFSAERTGGSVSTLTIQRTQQEDSAVYLCASSLGGGAGTYNEQFFGPGTRLTVL.

The chain uses TRBV6-1 and TRBJ2-3; TRBD2 agrees at 8 bases. This CDR3 is built from 15 residues. Unmatched junction bases numbered 9, after V lost 8 bases and J lost 2 bases. Germline CDR1 and CDR2: MNHNS and SASEGT. The chain's CDR3 is CASGRRGAITDTQYF. In DNA form, the CDR3 reads TGTGCCAGCGGGAGGCGGGGGGCGATCACAGATACGCAGTATTTT.

V gene TRBV5-1 combines with J gene TRBJ2-5; 8 bases fit TRBD1. Germline V gene sequence: CDR1 SGHRS, CDR2 YFSETQ. CDR3 length equals 16 residues. The trim removed 0 bases at V and 3 bases at J, leaving 7 bases unmatched. DNA for the CDR3: TGCGCCAGCAGCTTGGAGATTAACAGGGGGAAAGAGACCCAGTACTTC. It encodes CASSLEINRGKETQYF.

The V call is TRBV7-8, the J call TRBJ1-1; 7 bases map to TRBD1. Germline CDR1 is SGHVS and CDR2 is FQNEAQ. The J segment lost 4 bases and the V segment lost 5 bases, leaving 1 base of the junction unmatched. The CDR3 is 12 residues long. CDR3 in DNA: TGTGCCAGCAGCAACAGGGGCACTGAAGCTTTCTTT. Protein product: CASSNRGTEAFF.

The V and J genes are TRBV6-5 and TRBJ1-1; D may be TRBD1 (5 bases). The CDR3 has 14 residues. Trimming removed 5 bases at V and 4 bases at J, with 14 bases between. Per the germline V gene, CDR1 is MNHEY and CDR2 is SVGAGI. Written as DNA, the CDR3 is TGTGCCAGCAGTCCCAGGGTTTACGGCACTGAAGCTTTCTTT. Amino acid sequence: CASSPRVYGTEAFF.

The J gene is TRBJ1-6, the V gene TRBV9, with a tentative D call TRBD1 (6 bases). Trimming pared 0 bases from V and 7 bases from J, leaving 11 bases between. Germline CDR1 and CDR2: SGDLS and YYNGEE. The CDR3 spans 15 residues. The CDR3 region is CASSVERQGNSPLHF. In DNA, the CDR3 is TGTGCCAGCAGCGTAGAGCGGCAGGGGAATTCACCCCTCCACTTT.

CDR3 bases: TGTGCTAGTGGTTTGGGCGCGGGGGAGACCCAGTACTTC. It encodes CASGLGAGETQYF. The chain uses TRBV12-5 and TRBJ2-5; possibly TRBD2 for D (6 bases). CDR1 is LGHNT and CDR2 is FRNRAP in the germline V gene. Trimming shortened V by 1 base and J by 5 bases, and 8 bases separated the two germline ends. This CDR3 comprises 13 residues.

The J gene is TRBJ1-5, the V gene TRBV2; TRBD1 aligns across 8 bases. The J segment lost 3 bases and the V segment lost 6 bases, leaving 7 bases of the junction unmatched. The CDR3 totals 15 residues. Germline lookup yields CDR1 SNHLY and CDR2 FYNNEI. The CDR3 DNA reads as TGTGCCAGCAGCGACAGGGGTTGGTACAATCAGCCCCAGCATTTT. Protein sequence: CASSDRGWYNQPQHF.

The chain links TRBV28 to TRBJ2-5; the D gene is possibly TRBD2 (5 bases). CDR3 length equals 14 residues. Trimming removed 4 bases at V and 5 bases at J, with 14 bases between. Germline lookup yields CDR1 MDHEN and CDR2 SYDVKM. Here the CDR3 reads CASSSLGVGETQYF. In DNA form, the CDR3 reads TGTGCCAGCAGTTCCCTGGGAGTCGGGGAGACCCAGTACTTC.

The rearrangement uses TRBV5-4 and TRBJ2-5; TRBD1 is a possible D gene (5 bases). V was pared by 1 base and J by 0 bases, with 7 bases between. CDR3 length: 14 amino acids. Germline lookup yields CDR1 SGHNT and CDR2 YYREEE (reference sequence). In nucleotides, the CDR3 is TGTGCCAGCAGCTTGAACAGGTACCAAGAGACCCAGTACTTC. Encoded protein: CASSLNRYQETQYF.

The rearrangement uses TRBV27 and TRBJ2-3; a possible D gene is TRBD2 (5 bases). The V and J ends lost 5 bases and 0 bases respectively, with 9 bases between them. The CDR3 is made up of 14 amino acids. Looked up from germline, CDR1 is MNHEY and CDR2 is SMNVEV (reference sequence). The DNA for the CDR3 is TGTGCCAGCAGTCTCGGGGTTAGCACAGATACGCAGTATTTT. This encodes CASSLGVSTDTQYF.

V usage is TRBV10-1 and J usage is TRBJ2-3; possibly TRBD2 for D (6 bases). The V gene lost 3 bases and the J gene lost 8 bases, with 18 bases spanning the gap. The CDR3 contains 15 residues. Germline V CDR1 and CDR2: WNHNN, SYGVQD (reference sequence). Here the CDR3 DNA reads TGCGCCAGCAGTGAATTATCGGGAGTAGGAGTTACGCAGTATTTT. Translated: CASSELSGVGVTQYF.

In nucleotides, the CDR3 is TGTGCCAGCAGTAGAAACAGGGAACATCAGCCCCAGCATTTT. Protein: CASSRNREHQPQHF. The rearrangement uses TRBV6-5 and TRBJ1-5; D is possibly TRBD1 (6 bases). The CDR3 runs to 14 residues. The V gene lost 5 bases and the J gene lost 5 bases, with 13 bases spanning the gap. The germline gives CDR1 MNHEY, CDR2 SVGAGI.